This entry is about one TCR beta chain. Its target antigen remains unknown. No clone much larger than this one lies a single base away; base qualities are absent. The record originates from a study of long-term antiretroviral therapy in people with HIV (dated by TCRdb to the early 2020s). Concerning the study at large: The earliest samples were collected roughly a decade before the 2015 WHO recommendation for immediate ART, at a time when ART was usually postponed until CD4 counts fell. A total of 192 cryopreserved PBMC samples came from approximately 30 adults with confirmed HIV infection and were collected serially over a mean of roughly 6 years (range 1-12). No cross-contamination during QIAcube processing was seen in test extractions of a monoclonal T-cell line run alongside about 33 polyclonal samples. This retrospective serial study examined whether starting ART and sustained HIV suppression were associated with changes in the composition and diversity of the TRB repertoire in peripheral blood. About 35% of the 30 participants with HIV were female. Here is what the overall study found, with its caveats: At every time point, the repertoire was dominated by expanded TRB clones first identified before ART initiation, although this dominance fluctuated and, in many PLHIV, declined after ART. HIV repertoires had narrower CDR3 length ranges than controls, and the network structure suggested an antigen-experienced repertoire that shifted only slightly toward naive after ART. ART initiation was associated with a significant increase in TRB diversity, but diversity stayed significantly below transplant donor controls even after long-term ART. The samples span the years 2004 to 2017, and the ART regimens used at that time may not be as effective as current regimens. No data were available on ART adherence, viral resistance or therapy changes, limiting inferences about post-ART repertoire changes. Owing to limited PBMC availability, only the TCR beta chain was sequenced, without alpha chain pairing. Because cell numbers in pre-ART samples were limited, unsorted PBMC were profiled instead of sorted CD4+ and CD8+ T cells.

According to the germline V gene (reference sequence), CDR1 reads SEHNR and CDR2 reads FQNEAQ. V loses 7 bases, J loses 7 bases, and the germline ends lie 10 bases apart. Reading from cysteine to phenylalanine, the CDR3 counts 12 amino acids. Only CDR3 DNA is held: 36 bases, read in frame from base 1. To be included, a participant needed at least one PBMC sample from before ART initiation plus at least two post-ART samples. All participants with HIV were treated in the United States of America. Before DNA extraction, cryopreserved samples containing about 0.95-10 million PBMC were thawed and washed. At the time of the earliest PBMC sample, participants with HIV were aged between roughly 20 and 54 years. PBMC samples from each participant spanned 1-4 timepoints before ART initiation and 2-8 timepoints after ART initiation, with a median of 7 samples. Serial HIV viral load, CD4+ T-cell count, ART history and demographic data were obtained for every participant. Genomic DNA was extracted from unsorted PBMC with a Qiagen kit on a QIAcube, processed in batches of 12 samples.

The immunoSEQ hsTCRB v3.0 assay was used at survey level resolution to sequence the TRB variable region. The targeted TRB sequencing depth was roughly 40,000-55,000 T-cell genomes per sample. Pooled TRB libraries were sequenced on an Illumina MiSeq with a v3 150-cycle kit. In the authors' own workflow: Repertoire analysis was performed in R inside a reproducible Nextflow workflow that covered QC, data transformation and analysis. LymphoSeq2, an R package for exploring AIRR-Seq data, was used to implement custom analyses. After excluding a handful of samples that yielded fewer than 5000 total TRB sequences, 188 HIV repertoires remained for analysis. Among the approximately 190 HIV repertoires that were kept, 59 were collected before ART initiation and roughly 130 were collected after ART initiation. Repertoires were downsampled to 5000 TRB nucleotide sequences, and summary statistics were averaged over 100 downsampling iterations. The analysis kept only TRB sequences whose CDR3 regions were at least seven amino acids long. Diversity was measured with a Shannon entropy-derived clonality score and the Gini coefficient. In the repertoire networks, any two of the top 5000 CDR3 amino acid sequences were connected whenever the two sequences differed by an edit distance of one. For TRB CDR3 amino acid sequences, antigen specificity groups and MHC restriction were predicted with GLIPH2. To flag known associations with CMV, EBV, HIV or tissue antigens, CDR3 amino acid sequences were compared against VDJdb and McPAS-TCR. Pre-ART, post-ART and control groups were compared with Wilcoxon signed-rank tests and Holm-Bonferroni correction. TCRdb carries this immuneACCESS record with in-frame sequences only. Its versions omit some clonotypes, under half of them owing to an unresolved V gene in the studies checked, with the rest unexplained. From that table come the V and J calls and clone size; the DNA was used to work out D and trimming. This sample is represented by about 25,000 clones; over 70% of them were singletons. About 16% of the sample goes to the ten largest clones.

The sequence links TRBV7-9 to TRBJ2-2; the D gene identity is not certain. This specimen was unsorted PBMCs, taken 4.3 years after starting antiretroviral therapy. The clonotype comes from a man aged 25-40 years with HIV. The nucleotide sequence is given as TGTGCCAGCACCCCCCCCCACGGGGAGCTGTTTTTT. Translated, it gives CASTPPHGELFF.